The entry below describes one T cell receptor (beta chain). Its specificity is not known. The sample originates from a study of OX40 agonist ivuxolimab in advanced cancers. Across the whole study: Patients in dose escalation had liver, melanoma, kidney or head and neck cancers. Having had anti-PD-1, anti-PD-L1 or anti-CTLA-4 therapy before was allowed, and roughly 40% had some.

The repertoire was sequenced with immunoSEQ multiplex PCR; TCRdb's copy has only in-frame clones and lacks some. The top ten clones hold more than 0.65% of a sample with some 80,000 clones, about 88% of them seen once. Germline CDR1 SGHRS, CDR2 YFSETQ. Trimming took off 9 bases at V and 3 bases at J, with 15 bases between the two ends. The CDR3 sequence is 13 residues long. Study-wide results and caveats: At 0.1 to 3.0 mg/kg, clonal expansion of CD4+ and CD8+ blood T cells had occurred by week 6.

Sampled blood was obtained at baseline, cycle 4 day 1, and cycle 7 day 1. V and J are TRBV5-1 and TRBJ1-2; D is unresolved. Sequenced here: CD4+ or CD8+ T cells sorted from blood, sampled in a trial of the OX40 agonist ivuxolimab. This TCR came from an adult with an advanced solid tumor such as melanoma, head and neck, liver or kidney cancer. The CDR3 is CATSDRPDYGYTF. CDR3 in DNA: TGCGCCACCTCCGACCGACCCGACTATGGCTACACCTTC.